This is a list of T cell receptor beta chains from one sample in a study of cytomegalovirus exposure and HLA in healthy donors. Clones were read by immunoSEQ multiplex PCR, and TCRdb kept only the in-frame ones, dropping some. In total, the table holds 150,000 or so clones. Material for sequencing was PBMCs. These receptors all stem from a woman aged 45-59 years in good health and CMV-seronegative. The conserved cysteine and the conserved F or W are not part of the CDR3 here. D genes are given only for firm matches.

>TRBD1|TRBJ1-6|TRBV13
ASRTGDSPLH
>NA|TRBJ2-3|TRBV30
AWTQGMSTDTQY
>NA|TRBJ1-6|TRBV6-1
ASSETGGGNSPLH
>TRBD2|TRBJ2-1|TRBV19
ASNDGRAAYNEQF
>TRBD1|TRBJ1-2|TRBV5-4
ASSPEGGIFSYGYT
>NA|TRBJ2-7|TRBV14
ASSRQATYEQY
>NA|TRBJ2-6|TRBV19
ASSIKSTGANVLT
>NA|TRBJ2-1|TRBV15
ATLNLGESNEQF
>TRBD1|TRBJ2-7|TRBV11-2
ASTTYLDRAPFYEQY
>TRBD1|TRBJ2-1|TRBV2
ASGGQGSHEQF
>TRBD1|TRBJ2-7|TRBV27
ASSLTGGEQY
>TRBD1|TRBJ1-1|TRBV27
ASLGQGYGEAF
>NA|TRBJ2-3|TRBV7-2
ASSLATRSPESQY
>NA|TRBJ1-4|TRBV5-1
ASSLTGSGTNEKLF
>TRBD1|TRBJ2-6|TRBV27
ASKKDRGDSGANVLT
>NA|TRBJ1-2|TRBV6-6
ASSRKAGNNYGYT
>TRBD2|TRBJ2-7|TRBV4-2
ASSQAGGGYEQY